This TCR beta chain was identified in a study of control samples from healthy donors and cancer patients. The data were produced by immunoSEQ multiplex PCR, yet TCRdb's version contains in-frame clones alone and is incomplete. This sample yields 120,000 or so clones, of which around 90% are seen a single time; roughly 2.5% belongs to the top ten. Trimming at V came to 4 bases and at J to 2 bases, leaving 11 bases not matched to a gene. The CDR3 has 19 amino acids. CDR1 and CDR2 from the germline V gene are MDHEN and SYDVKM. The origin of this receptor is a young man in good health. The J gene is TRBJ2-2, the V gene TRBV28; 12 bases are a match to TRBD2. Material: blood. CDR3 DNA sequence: TGTGCCAGCAGTTCTCTAGCGGGGGGGCCGATTGGAAACACCGGGGAGCTGTTTTTT. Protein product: CASSSLAGGPIGNTGELFF.